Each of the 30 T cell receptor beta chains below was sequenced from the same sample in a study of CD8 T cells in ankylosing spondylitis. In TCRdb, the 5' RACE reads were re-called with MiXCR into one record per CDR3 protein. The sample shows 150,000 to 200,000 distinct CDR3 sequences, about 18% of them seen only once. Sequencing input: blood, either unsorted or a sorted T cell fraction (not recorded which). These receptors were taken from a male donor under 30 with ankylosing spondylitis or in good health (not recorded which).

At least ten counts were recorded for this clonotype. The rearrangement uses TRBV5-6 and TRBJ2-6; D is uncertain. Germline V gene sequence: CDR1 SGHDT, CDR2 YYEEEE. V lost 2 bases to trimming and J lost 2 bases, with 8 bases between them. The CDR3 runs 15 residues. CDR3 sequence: CASSLKLTGANVLTF. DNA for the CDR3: TGTGCCAGCAGCTTAAAGTTAACTGGGGCCAACGTCCTGACTTTC.

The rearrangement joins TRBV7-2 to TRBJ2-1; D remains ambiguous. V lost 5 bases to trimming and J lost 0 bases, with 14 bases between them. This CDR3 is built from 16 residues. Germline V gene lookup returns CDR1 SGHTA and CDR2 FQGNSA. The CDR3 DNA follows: TGTGCCAGCAGCGAACTCCTCGGCAACTCCTACAATGAGCAGTTCTTC. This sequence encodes CASSELLGNSYNEQFF.

CDR3 in DNA: TGCAGTGCCGCCTTATCTGGAGGGGGATACAATGAGCAGTTCTTC. Protein product: CSAALSGGGYNEQFF. The V and J genes are TRBV20-1 and TRBJ2-1, with D perhaps being TRBD1 or TRBD2 (6 bases each). V lost 6 bases, J lost 4 bases, and 19 bases lay in between. The CDR3 loop spans 15 amino acids. Germline CDR1 is DFQATT and CDR2 is SNEGSKA (reference sequence).

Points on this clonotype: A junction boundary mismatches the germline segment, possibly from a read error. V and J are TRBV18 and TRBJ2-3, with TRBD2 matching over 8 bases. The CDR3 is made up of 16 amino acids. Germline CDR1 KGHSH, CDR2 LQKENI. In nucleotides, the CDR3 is TGTGCCATCTCACCCGACCGCGGGAGGAGCACAGATACGCAGTATTTT. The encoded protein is CAISPDRGRSTDTQYF. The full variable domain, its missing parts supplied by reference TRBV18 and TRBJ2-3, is NAGVMQNPRHLVRRRGQEARLRCSPMKGHSHVYWYRQLPEEGLKFMVYLQKENIIDESGMPKERFSAEFPKEGPSILRIQQVVRGDSAAYFCAISPDRGRSTDTQYFGPGTRLTVL.

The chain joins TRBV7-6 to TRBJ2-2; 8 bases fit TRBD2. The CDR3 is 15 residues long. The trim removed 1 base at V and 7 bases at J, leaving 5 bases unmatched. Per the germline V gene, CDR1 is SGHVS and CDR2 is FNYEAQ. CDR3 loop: CASSLGAGEGGELFF. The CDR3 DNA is TGTGCCAGCAGCTTAGGAGCGGGAGAAGGCGGGGAGCTGTTTTTT. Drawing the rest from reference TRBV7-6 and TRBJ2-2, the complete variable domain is GAGVSQSPRYKVTKRGQDVALRCDPISGHVSLYWYRQALGQGPEFLTYFNYEAQQDKSGLPNDRFSAERPEGSISTLTIQRTEQRDSAMYRCASSLGAGEGGELFFGEGSRLTVL.

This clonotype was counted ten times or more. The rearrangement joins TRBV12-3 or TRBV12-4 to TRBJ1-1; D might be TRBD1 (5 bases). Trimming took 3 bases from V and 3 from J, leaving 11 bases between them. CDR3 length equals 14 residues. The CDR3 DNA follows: TGTGCCAGCAGTTTGTCAGGGTTCGACACTGAAGCTTTCTTT. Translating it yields CASSLSGFDTEAFF.

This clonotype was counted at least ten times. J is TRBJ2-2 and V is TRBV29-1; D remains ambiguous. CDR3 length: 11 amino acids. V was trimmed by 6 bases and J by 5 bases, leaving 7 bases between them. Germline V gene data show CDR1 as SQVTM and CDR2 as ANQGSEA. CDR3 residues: CSVGKTGELFF. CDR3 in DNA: TGCAGCGTAGGCAAGACCGGGGAGCTGTTTTTT.

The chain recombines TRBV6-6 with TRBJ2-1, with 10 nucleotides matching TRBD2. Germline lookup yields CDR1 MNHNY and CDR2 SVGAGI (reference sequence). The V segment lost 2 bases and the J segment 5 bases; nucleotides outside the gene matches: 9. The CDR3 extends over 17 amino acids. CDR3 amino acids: CASSYAGMLAGDNEQFF. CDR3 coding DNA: TGTGCCAGCAGTTACGCCGGGATGCTAGCGGGAGACAATGAGCAGTTCTTC.

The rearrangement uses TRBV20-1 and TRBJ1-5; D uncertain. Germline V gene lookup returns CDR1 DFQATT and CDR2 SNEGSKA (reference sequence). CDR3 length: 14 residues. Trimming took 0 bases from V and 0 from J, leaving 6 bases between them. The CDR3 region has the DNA TGCAGTGCTAGAGATCACGATAGCAATCAGCCCCAGCATTTT. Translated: CSARDHDSNQPQHF.

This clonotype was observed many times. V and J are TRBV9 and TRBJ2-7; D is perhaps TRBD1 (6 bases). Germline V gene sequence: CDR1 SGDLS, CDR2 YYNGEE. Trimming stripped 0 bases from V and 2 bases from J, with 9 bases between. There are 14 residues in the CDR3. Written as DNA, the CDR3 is TGTGCCAGCAGCGTAGACCAGGGGCCCTACGAGCAGTACTTC. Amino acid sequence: CASSVDQGPYEQYF.

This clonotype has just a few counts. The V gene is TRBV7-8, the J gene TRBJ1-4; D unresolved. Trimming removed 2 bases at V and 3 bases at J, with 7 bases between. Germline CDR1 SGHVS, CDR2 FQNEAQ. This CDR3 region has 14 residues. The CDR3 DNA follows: TGTGCCAGCAGCTTATCCCTAGCTAATGAAAAACTGTTTTTT. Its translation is CASSLSLANEKLFF.

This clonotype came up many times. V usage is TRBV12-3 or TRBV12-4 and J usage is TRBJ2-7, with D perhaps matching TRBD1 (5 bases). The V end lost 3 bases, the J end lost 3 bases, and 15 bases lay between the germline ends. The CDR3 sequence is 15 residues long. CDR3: CASSFGASMIYEQYF. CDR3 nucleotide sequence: TGTGCCAGCAGTTTTGGGGCTAGTATGATCTACGAGCAGTACTTC.

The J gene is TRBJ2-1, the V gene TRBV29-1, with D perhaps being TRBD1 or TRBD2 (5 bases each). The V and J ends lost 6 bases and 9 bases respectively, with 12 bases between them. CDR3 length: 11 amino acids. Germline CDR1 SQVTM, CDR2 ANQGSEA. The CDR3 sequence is CSVSSGTEQFF. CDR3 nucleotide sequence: TGCAGCGTCAGCTCCGGGACTGAGCAGTTCTTC.

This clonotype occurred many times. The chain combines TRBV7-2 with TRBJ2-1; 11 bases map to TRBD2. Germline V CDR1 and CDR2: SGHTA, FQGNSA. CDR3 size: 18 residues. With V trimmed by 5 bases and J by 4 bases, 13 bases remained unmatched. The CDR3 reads CASSKRAGGLADYNEQFF. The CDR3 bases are TGTGCCAGCAGCAAGAGGGCTGGGGGACTAGCGGATTACAATGAGCAGTTCTTC.

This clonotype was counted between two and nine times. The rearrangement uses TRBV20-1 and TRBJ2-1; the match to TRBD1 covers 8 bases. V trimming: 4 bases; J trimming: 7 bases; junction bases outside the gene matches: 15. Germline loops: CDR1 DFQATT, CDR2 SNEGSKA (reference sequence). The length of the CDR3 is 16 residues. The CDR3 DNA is TGCAGTGCTACAGCAAGGACAGGGCCGGGGTTTAATGAGCAGTTCTTC. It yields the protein CSATARTGPGFNEQFF.

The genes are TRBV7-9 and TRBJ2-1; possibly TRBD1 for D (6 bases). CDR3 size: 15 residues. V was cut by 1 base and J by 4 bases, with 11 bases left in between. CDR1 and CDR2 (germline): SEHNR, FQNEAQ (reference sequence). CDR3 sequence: CASSLGSGQYNEQFF. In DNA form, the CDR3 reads TGTGCCAGCAGCTTAGGCTCCGGACAGTACAATGAGCAGTTCTTC.

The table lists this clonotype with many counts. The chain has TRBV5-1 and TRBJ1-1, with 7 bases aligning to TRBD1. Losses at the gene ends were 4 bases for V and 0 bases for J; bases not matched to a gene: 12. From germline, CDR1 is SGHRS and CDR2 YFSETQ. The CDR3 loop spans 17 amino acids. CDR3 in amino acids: CASSRRTGDNMNTEAFF. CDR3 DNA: TGCGCCAGCAGCCGGAGGACAGGAGACAACATGAACACTGAAGCTTTCTTT. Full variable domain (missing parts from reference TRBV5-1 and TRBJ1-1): KAGVTQTPRYLIKTRGQQVTLSCSPISGHRSVSWYQQTPGQGLQFLFEYFSETQRNKGNFPGRFSGRQFSNSRSEMNVSTLELGDSALYLCASSRRTGDNMNTEAFFGQGTRLTVV.

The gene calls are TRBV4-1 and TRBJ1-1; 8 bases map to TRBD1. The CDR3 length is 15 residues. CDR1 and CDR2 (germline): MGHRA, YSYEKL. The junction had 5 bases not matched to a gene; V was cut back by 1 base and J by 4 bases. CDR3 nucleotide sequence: TGCGCCAGCAGCCAAGGAGACAGGGGTCGCACTGAAGCTTTCTTT. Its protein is CASSQGDRGRTEAFF.

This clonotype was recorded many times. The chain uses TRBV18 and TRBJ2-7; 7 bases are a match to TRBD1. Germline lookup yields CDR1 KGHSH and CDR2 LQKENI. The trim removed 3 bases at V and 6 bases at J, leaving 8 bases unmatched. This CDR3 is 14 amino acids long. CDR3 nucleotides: TGTGCCAGCTCACCCTGGACAGGAGGTCCCGAGCAGTACTTC. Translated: CASSPWTGGPEQYF.

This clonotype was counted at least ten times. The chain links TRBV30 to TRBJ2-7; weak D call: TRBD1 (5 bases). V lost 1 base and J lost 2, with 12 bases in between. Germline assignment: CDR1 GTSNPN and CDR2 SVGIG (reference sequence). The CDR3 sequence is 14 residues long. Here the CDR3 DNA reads TGTGCCTGGAGTGGATCCGGCAGGGCCTACGAGCAGTACTTC. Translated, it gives CAWSGSGRAYEQYF.

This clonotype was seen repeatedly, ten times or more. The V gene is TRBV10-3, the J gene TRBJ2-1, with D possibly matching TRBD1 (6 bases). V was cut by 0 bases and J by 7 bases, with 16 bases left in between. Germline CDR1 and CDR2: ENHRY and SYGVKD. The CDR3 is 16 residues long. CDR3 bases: TGTGCCATCAGTGAGTCGTGGGGACAACTTACAAATGAGCAGTTCTTC. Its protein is CAISESWGQLTNEQFF.

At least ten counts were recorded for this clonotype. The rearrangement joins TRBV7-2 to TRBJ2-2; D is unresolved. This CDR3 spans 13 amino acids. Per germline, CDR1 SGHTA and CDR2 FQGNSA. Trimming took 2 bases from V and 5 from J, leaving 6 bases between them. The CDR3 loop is CASSLQLTGELFF. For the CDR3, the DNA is TGTGCCAGCAGCTTACAACTAACCGGGGAGCTGTTTTTT.

CDR3 in DNA: TGCAGCGCGCGGTTACGGGGACAGGGGGGCAATGAGCAGTTCTTC. Protein sequence: CSARLRGQGGNEQFF. The chain uses TRBV29-1 and TRBJ2-1, with 11 positions matching TRBD1. The CDR3 has 15 amino acids. V shed 7 bases, J shed 6 bases, and the junction held 11 bases outside the gene matches. Germline CDR1 is SQVTM and CDR2 is ANQGSEA.

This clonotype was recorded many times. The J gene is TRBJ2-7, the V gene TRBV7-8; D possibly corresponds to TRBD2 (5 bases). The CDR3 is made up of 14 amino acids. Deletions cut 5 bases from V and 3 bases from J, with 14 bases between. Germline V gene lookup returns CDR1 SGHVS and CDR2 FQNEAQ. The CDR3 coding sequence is TGTGCCAGCAGCGCCAGCGGCACGATCTACGAGCAGTACTTC. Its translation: CASSASGTIYEQYF. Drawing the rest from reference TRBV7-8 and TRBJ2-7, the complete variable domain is GAGVSQSPRYKVAKRGQDVALRCDPISGHVSLFWYQQALGQGPEFLTYFQNEAQLDKSGLPSDRFFAERPEGSVSTLKIQRTQQEDSAVYLCASSASGTIYEQYFGPGTRLTVT.

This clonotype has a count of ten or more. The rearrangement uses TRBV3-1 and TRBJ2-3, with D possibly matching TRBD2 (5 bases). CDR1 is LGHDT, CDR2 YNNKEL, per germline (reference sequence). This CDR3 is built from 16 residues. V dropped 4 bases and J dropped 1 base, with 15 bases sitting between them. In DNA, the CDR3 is TGTGCCAGCAGCCCCGGACTGGATGCTGGCACAGATACGCAGTATTTT. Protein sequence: CASSPGLDAGTDTQYF.

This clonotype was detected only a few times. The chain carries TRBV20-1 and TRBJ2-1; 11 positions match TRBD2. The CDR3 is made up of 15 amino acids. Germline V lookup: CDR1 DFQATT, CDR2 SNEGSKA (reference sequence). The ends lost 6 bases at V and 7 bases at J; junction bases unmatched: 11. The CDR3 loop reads CSAAPLAGEGNEQFF. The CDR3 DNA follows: TGCAGTGCCGCCCCACTAGCGGGAGAGGGAAATGAGCAGTTCTTC.

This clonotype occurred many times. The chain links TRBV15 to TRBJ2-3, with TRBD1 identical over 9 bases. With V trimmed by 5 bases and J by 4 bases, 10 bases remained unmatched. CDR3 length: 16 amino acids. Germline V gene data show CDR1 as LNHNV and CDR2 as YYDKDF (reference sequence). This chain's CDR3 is CATSGALGQGPDTQYF. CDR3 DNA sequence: TGTGCCACCAGCGGCGCTTTAGGACAGGGGCCAGATACGCAGTATTTT.

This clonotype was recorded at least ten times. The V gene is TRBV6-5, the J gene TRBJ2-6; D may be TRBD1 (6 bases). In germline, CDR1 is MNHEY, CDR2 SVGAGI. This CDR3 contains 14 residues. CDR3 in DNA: TGTGAGGACAGATCCTTCTCTGGGGCCAACGTCCTGACTTTC. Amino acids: CEDRSFSGANVLTF.

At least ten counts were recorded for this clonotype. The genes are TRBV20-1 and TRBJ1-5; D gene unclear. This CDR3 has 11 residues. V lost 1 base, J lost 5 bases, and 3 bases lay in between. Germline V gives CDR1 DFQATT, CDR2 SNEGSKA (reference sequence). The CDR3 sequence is CSARGDQPQHF. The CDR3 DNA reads TGCAGTGCTAGAGGGGATCAGCCCCAGCATTTT.

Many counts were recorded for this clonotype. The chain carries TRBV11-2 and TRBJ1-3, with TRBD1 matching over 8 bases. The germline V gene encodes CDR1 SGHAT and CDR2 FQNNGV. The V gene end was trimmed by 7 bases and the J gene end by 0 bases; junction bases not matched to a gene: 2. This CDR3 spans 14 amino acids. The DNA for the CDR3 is TGTGCCAGCACCGGACAGGGCTCTGGAAACACCATATATTTT. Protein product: CASTGQGSGNTIYF.